These T cell receptor beta chains were read from a single sample in a study of T-cell memory formation after mild COVID-19. TCRdb reanalysed the 5' RACE reads using MiXCR and keeps one entry per CDR3 protein. This sample has about 470,000 distinct CDR3 sequences, with roughly 18% found just once. Sequencing was done on a sample of PBMCs or a T cell subset sorted from them (not recorded which). Every receptor here comes from an adult woman who had mild COVID-19 (a few samples of this study predate the infection). Cell type and time point are not known. CDR3s include the opening cysteine and the closing phenylalanine or tryptophan. Each record gives: D gene, J gene, clone size, V gene, CDR3 protein, CDR3 DNA. D genes are given only for firm matches. Clone size is not always given. Where it is, it says once, few, many or a class for expanded clones.

D gene: NA
J gene: TRBJ1-1
clone size: few
V gene: TRBV5-5
CDR3 protein: CASTIKMNTEAFF
CDR3 DNA: TGTGCCAGCACAATAAAGATGAACACTGAAGCTTTCTTT

D gene: NA
J gene: TRBJ2-2
clone size: NA
V gene: TRBV7-3
CDR3 protein: CASSLIPSNSGAGELFF
CDR3 DNA: TGTGCCAGCAGCTTAATCCCCTCCAACAGCGGAGCCGGGGAGCTGTTTTTT

D gene: TRBD1
J gene: TRBJ1-1
clone size: NA
V gene: TRBV11-2
CDR3 protein: CASSNTGTAAFF
CDR3 DNA: TGTGCCAGCAGTAACACGGGGACAGCAGCTTTCTTT

D gene: NA
J gene: TRBJ1-5
clone size: NA
V gene: TRBV7-9
CDR3 protein: CASQKGTLNQPQHF
CDR3 DNA: TGTGCCAGCCAAAAGGGGACTCTCAATCAGCCCCAGCATTTT

D gene: NA
J gene: TRBJ2-2
clone size: NA
V gene: TRBV11-2
CDR3 protein: CASSLVLGSGTGELFF
CDR3 DNA: TGTGCCAGCAGCTTAGTGTTGGGAAGCGGCACCGGGGAGCTGTTTTTT

D gene: TRBD1
J gene: TRBJ2-5
clone size: NA
V gene: TRBV9
CDR3 protein: CASSVLGTGGGETQYF
CDR3 DNA: TGTGCCAGCAGCGTCCTTGGGACAGGGGGCGGGGAGACCCAGTACTTC

D gene: NA
J gene: TRBJ1-1
clone size: NA
V gene: TRBV27
CDR3 protein: CASRTGRLNTEAFF
CDR3 DNA: TGTGCCAGCAGAACTGGACGGTTGAACACTGAAGCTTTCTTT

D gene: NA
J gene: TRBJ1-1
clone size: NA
V gene: TRBV18
CDR3 protein: CASSPISDTEAFF
CDR3 DNA: TGTGCCAGCTCACCAATATCGGACACTGAAGCTTTCTTT

D gene: TRBD1
J gene: TRBJ1-2
clone size: few
V gene: TRBV4-2
CDR3 protein: CASSQDIRDRAGGYTF
CDR3 DNA: TGTGCCAGCAGCCAAGATATCCGGGACAGGGCGGGTGGCTACACCTTC

D gene: TRBD1
J gene: TRBJ1-5
clone size: few
V gene: TRBV4-1
CDR3 protein: CASSRGTGLNQPQHF
CDR3 DNA: TGCGCCAGCAGCCGCGGGACAGGGTTAAATCAGCCCCAGCATTTT

D gene: NA
J gene: TRBJ1-1
clone size: NA
V gene: TRBV2
CDR3 protein: CASSEWRGYEPNTEAFF
CDR3 DNA: TGTGCCAGCAGTGAGTGGAGAGGGTACGAACCTAACACTGAAGCTTTCTTT

D gene: TRBD2
J gene: TRBJ2-1
clone size: NA
V gene: TRBV19
CDR3 protein: CASSIGLAGGNLRDNEQFF
CDR3 DNA: TGTGCCAGTAGTATAGGACTAGCGGGGGGCAACCTTAGGGACAATGAGCAGTTCTTC

D gene: NA
J gene: TRBJ1-2
clone size: NA
V gene: TRBV18
CDR3 protein: CASSPSSKGPNYGYTF
CDR3 DNA: TGTGCCAGCTCACCATCCTCAAAGGGGCCCAACTATGGCTACACCTTC

D gene: NA
J gene: TRBJ1-1
clone size: NA
V gene: TRBV4-2
CDR3 protein: CASSQDREGEGAFF
CDR3 DNA: TGTGCCAGCAGCCAAGATCGAGAAGGGGAGGGAGCTTTCTTT

D gene: NA
J gene: TRBJ2-7
clone size: few
V gene: TRBV6-6
CDR3 protein: CASLAGYEQYF
CDR3 DNA: TGTGCCAGCCTGGCTGGATACGAGCAGTACTTC

D gene: TRBD2
J gene: TRBJ2-1
clone size: NA
V gene: TRBV11-2
CDR3 protein: CASSSPGAASGSYNEQFF
CDR3 DNA: TGTGCCAGCAGCTCCCCGGGGGCCGCTAGCGGGTCCTACAATGAGCAGTTCTTC

D gene: TRBD1
J gene: TRBJ2-1
clone size: few
V gene: TRBV20-1
CDR3 protein: CSASKGTGPFFSYNEQFF
CDR3 DNA: TGCAGTGCTAGTAAGGGGACAGGGCCCTTCTTCTCCTACAATGAGCAGTTCTTC

D gene: NA
J gene: TRBJ1-1
clone size: NA
V gene: TRBV29-1
CDR3 protein: CSVGPAEAFF
CDR3 DNA: TGCAGCGTTGGACCAGCCGAAGCTTTCTTT

D gene: NA
J gene: TRBJ1-1
clone size: NA
V gene: TRBV27
CDR3 protein: CASSYLSAGAEAFF
CDR3 DNA: TGTGCCAGCAGTTATTTGTCCGCGGGGGCTGAAGCTTTCTTT

D gene: NA
J gene: TRBJ2-1
clone size: NA
V gene: TRBV7-9
CDR3 protein: CASSSRDWKFNEQFF
CDR3 DNA: TGTGCCAGCAGCTCCCGGGACTGGAAGTTCAATGAGCAGTTCTTC

D gene: NA
J gene: TRBJ2-7
clone size: once
V gene: TRBV27
CDR3 protein: CASSLWTELDEQYF
CDR3 DNA: TGTGCCAGCAGTTTGTGGACCGAGCTCGACGAGCAGTACTTC

D gene: NA
J gene: TRBJ1-2
clone size: NA
V gene: TRBV7-9
CDR3 protein: CASSLATVAYGYTF
CDR3 DNA: TGTGCCAGCAGCTTAGCGACGGTAGCCTATGGCTACACCTTC

D gene: NA
J gene: TRBJ1-3
clone size: few
V gene: TRBV12-3/TRBV12-4
CDR3 protein: CASSSQGLGNTIYF
CDR3 DNA: TGTGCCAGCAGTTCTCAGGGGCTCGGAAACACCATATATTTT

D gene: TRBD2
J gene: TRBJ2-7
clone size: NA
V gene: TRBV6-5
CDR3 protein: CASSFGTSGKKIYEQYF
CDR3 DNA: TGTGCCAGCAGCTTTGGGACTAGCGGGAAGAAAATCTACGAGCAGTACTTC

D gene: TRBD1
J gene: TRBJ1-1
clone size: NA
V gene: TRBV7-9
CDR3 protein: CASSQRTGMNTEAFF
CDR3 DNA: TGTGCCAGCAGCCAACGGACAGGGATGAACACTGAAGCTTTCTTT

D gene: NA
J gene: TRBJ2-1
clone size: few
V gene: TRBV7-9
CDR3 protein: CASSLVPNLNEQFF
CDR3 DNA: TGTGCCAGCAGCTTAGTCCCCAATCTCAATGAGCAGTTCTTC

D gene: NA
J gene: TRBJ2-1
clone size: many
V gene: TRBV20-1
CDR3 protein: CSASPRNEQFF
CDR3 DNA: TGCAGTGCTAGTCCGCGAAATGAGCAGTTCTTC

D gene: NA
J gene: TRBJ1-3
clone size: few
V gene: TRBV20-1
CDR3 protein: CSASSGRRGNTIYF
CDR3 DNA: TGCAGTGCTAGCAGCGGGCGTAGGGGAAACACCATATATTTT

D gene: TRBD2
J gene: TRBJ2-7
clone size: NA
V gene: TRBV29-1
CDR3 protein: CSASGRAPEQYF
CDR3 DNA: TGCAGCGCTAGCGGGAGGGCCCCCGAGCAGTACTTC

D gene: NA
J gene: TRBJ1-2
clone size: NA
V gene: TRBV21-1
CDR3 protein: CASSKEARGGVPTNYGYTF
CDR3 DNA: TGTGCCAGCAGCAAAGAAGCTAGAGGAGGGGTCCCCACCAACTATGGCTACACCTTC

D gene: TRBD2
J gene: TRBJ2-7
clone size: many
V gene: TRBV7-2
CDR3 protein: CASSTGLAGTYEQYF
CDR3 DNA: TGTGCCAGCAGCACGGGACTAGCGGGAACCTACGAGCAGTACTTC

D gene: NA
J gene: TRBJ2-5
clone size: NA
V gene: TRBV21-1
CDR3 protein: CASSLETGGETQYF
CDR3 DNA: TGTGCCAGCAGCCTCGAAACGGGGGGGGAGACCCAGTACTTC

D gene: TRBD2
J gene: TRBJ2-7
clone size: few
V gene: TRBV5-1
CDR3 protein: CASSRWTSGNSYEQYF
CDR3 DNA: TGCGCCAGCAGCCGTTGGACTAGCGGGAACTCTTACGAGCAGTACTTC

D gene: NA
J gene: TRBJ1-4
clone size: NA
V gene: TRBV5-1
CDR3 protein: CASSLGEKNEKLFF
CDR3 DNA: TGCGCCAGCAGCTTGGGAGAAAAGAATGAAAAACTGTTTTTT

D gene: TRBD1
J gene: TRBJ1-4
clone size: NA
V gene: TRBV4-3
CDR3 protein: CASSPDRANREKLFF
CDR3 DNA: TGCGCCAGCAGCCCTGACAGGGCCAATCGGGAAAAACTGTTTTTT

D gene: NA
J gene: TRBJ2-7
clone size: few
V gene: TRBV7-9
CDR3 protein: CASSLAWTAYEQYF
CDR3 DNA: TGTGCCAGCAGCTTAGCGTGGACAGCTTACGAGCAGTACTTC

D gene: NA
J gene: TRBJ2-1
clone size: few
V gene: TRBV24-1
CDR3 protein: CATSDYAFRGEGTYNEQFF
CDR3 DNA: TGTGCCACCAGTGATTACGCTTTCCGGGGCGAGGGGACCTACAATGAGCAGTTCTTC

D gene: NA
J gene: TRBJ2-3
clone size: NA
V gene: TRBV30
CDR3 protein: CVWAPMADTQYF
CDR3 DNA: TGTGTCTGGGCTCCTATGGCGGATACGCAGTATTTT

D gene: TRBD1
J gene: TRBJ2-5
clone size: NA
V gene: TRBV27
CDR3 protein: CASSGTGGSLIPQETQYF
CDR3 DNA: TGTGCCAGCAGTGGGACAGGGGGCTCTTTAATACCCCAAGAGACCCAGTACTTC

D gene: TRBD1
J gene: TRBJ1-2
clone size: few
V gene: TRBV12-3/TRBV12-4
CDR3 protein: CASSPGGQGWAFDYGYTF
CDR3 DNA: TGTGCCAGCAGTCCAGGGGGACAGGGGTGGGCGTTTGACTATGGCTACACCTTC

D gene: NA
J gene: TRBJ2-3
clone size: few
V gene: TRBV5-1
CDR3 protein: CASSLVPNTDTQYF
CDR3 DNA: TGCGCCAGCAGCTTGGTTCCTAATACAGATACGCAGTATTTT

D gene: NA
J gene: TRBJ1-5
clone size: many
V gene: TRBV10-3
CDR3 protein: CAISGPGDSNQPQHF
CDR3 DNA: TGTGCCATCAGTGGACCAGGGGATAGCAATCAGCCCCAGCATTTT

D gene: NA
J gene: TRBJ2-3
clone size: many
V gene: TRBV7-9
CDR3 protein: CASSPGLAHKITDTQYF
CDR3 DNA: TGTGCCAGCAGCCCCGGGCTAGCGCACAAGATAACAGATACGCAGTATTTT

D gene: TRBD1
J gene: TRBJ2-7
clone size: few
V gene: TRBV5-1
CDR3 protein: CASSLGGTADYEQYF
CDR3 DNA: TGCGCCAGCAGCTTGGGTGGGACAGCTGACTACGAGCAGTACTTC

D gene: TRBD2
J gene: TRBJ2-1
clone size: many
V gene: TRBV24-1
CDR3 protein: CATSGRTSGRAYNEQFF
CDR3 DNA: TGTGCCACCAGTGGCCGGACTAGCGGGAGGGCCTACAATGAGCAGTTCTTC